Described below is a single T cell receptor beta chain sequence and its context. Those enrolled, adults aged about 18 to 89 years, came from around 24 US areas. The germline V gene encodes CDR1 SGHRS and CDR2 YFSETQ. Trimming pared 3 bases from V and 3 bases from J, leaving 13 bases between. The CDR3 runs to 14 residues. Some clones are missing from TCRdb's copy, which holds only in-frame ones; the method was immunoSEQ multiplex PCR. The sample shows around 150,000 clones, around four fifths of them seen only once. The data derive from a study of blood T cell repertoires in COVID-19. Study overall: Samples came from the United States, Italy and Spain, spanning acute and convalescent COVID-19. PBMCs, B-cell-depleted T cells, or T cells were the source of the cDNA or gDNA that made up the material.

The chain has TRBV5-1 and TRBJ2-7; the D gene is possibly TRBD1 (5 bases). Sequenced sample: PBMCs or T cells enriched from blood (not recorded which). This TCR was sampled from a man aged 70 or older who had been exposed to COVID-19. In DNA form, the CDR3 reads TGCGCCAGCAGCTCCCAGGGCTCTCTCTACGAGCAGTACTTC. Translating it yields CASSSQGSLYEQYF.